This T cell receptor (beta chain) was observed in a study of T cell responses to AZD1222 COVID-19 vaccine. Study-level findings and limits: Close to half of all spike-specific TCRs reportedly target regions of the variants that are unmutated. The study sampled repertoires only after the peak T cell response. Females made up more of the donors, who were largely white British, and clonal diversity may have come out too low.

With regard to this clone: Its antigen is currently unknown.

TCRdb's copy holds only in-frame clones and misses some; the assay was immunoSEQ multiplex PCR. The repertoire has under 200,000 clones, 90% to 95% of them found once; the top ten carry about 4%. The TCR sequence derives from an adult in good health. Source: peripheral blood, taken on day 0 of MenACWY control vaccination.

The CDR3 sequence is CASSGHNEQFF. The DNA for the CDR3 is TGTGCCAGCAGTGGACACAATGAGCAGTTCTTC. The V gene is TRBV28, the J gene TRBJ2-1; D not certain. V lost 5 bases and J lost 5, with 4 bases in between. Germline assignment: CDR1 MDHEN and CDR2 SYDVKM. The CDR3 is made up of 11 amino acids. Combining the CDR3 with reference TRBV28 and TRBJ2-1 gives the whole variable domain DVKVTQSSRYLVKRTGEKVFLECVQDMDHENMFWYRQDPGLGLRLIYFSYDVKMKEKGDIPEGYSVSREKKERFSLILESASTNQTSMYLCASSGHNEQFFGPGTRLTVL.